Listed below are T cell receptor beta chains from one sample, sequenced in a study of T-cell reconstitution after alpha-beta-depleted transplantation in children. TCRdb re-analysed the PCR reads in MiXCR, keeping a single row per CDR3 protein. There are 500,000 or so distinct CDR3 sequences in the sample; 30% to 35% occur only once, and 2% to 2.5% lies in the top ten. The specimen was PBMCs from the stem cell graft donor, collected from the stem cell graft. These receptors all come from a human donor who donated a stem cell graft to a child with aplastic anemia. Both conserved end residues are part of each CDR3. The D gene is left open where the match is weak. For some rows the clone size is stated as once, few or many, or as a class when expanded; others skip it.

CDR3aa: CASSQERQGEQYF
CDR3nt: TGCGCCAGCAGCCAAGAAAGGCAGGGCGAGCAGTACTTC
v_gene: TRBV4-1
d_gene: .
abundance: .
j_gene: TRBJ2-7

CDR3aa: CASSSDLTSGELFF
CDR3nt: TGCGCCAGCAGCTCGGACTTGACCTCCGGGGAGCTGTTTTTT
v_gene: TRBV5-1
d_gene: .
abundance: .
j_gene: TRBJ2-2

CDR3aa: CASSDTTERSPLHF
CDR3nt: TGTGCCAGCAGTGATACGACAGAGCGTTCACCCCTCCACTTT
v_gene: TRBV6-1
d_gene: .
abundance: many
j_gene: TRBJ1-6

CDR3aa: CSASGRAGADTQYF
CDR3nt: TGCAGTGCTAGCGGGAGGGCCGGGGCAGATACGCAGTATTTT
v_gene: TRBV20-1
d_gene: TRBD2
abundance: many
j_gene: TRBJ2-3

CDR3aa: CASRRGVDTEAFF
CDR3nt: TGTGCCAGCCGTCGGGGGGTCGACACTGAAGCTTTCTTT
v_gene: TRBV6-1
d_gene: .
abundance: .
j_gene: TRBJ1-1

CDR3aa: CASSSAGGSQPQHF
CDR3nt: TGTGCCAGCAGTTCCGCCGGGGGGAGTCAGCCCCAGCATTTT
v_gene: TRBV25-1
d_gene: .
abundance: .
j_gene: TRBJ1-5

CDR3aa: CASLRDRGNNEQFF
CDR3nt: TGTGCCAGCCTCCGGGACAGGGGGAACAATGAGCAGTTCTTC
v_gene: TRBV18
d_gene: TRBD1
abundance: .
j_gene: TRBJ2-1

CDR3aa: CASSHGTGGPTDTQYF
CDR3nt: TGTGCCAGCAGCCATGGCACGGGAGGGCCAACAGATACGCAGTATTTT
v_gene: TRBV4-2
d_gene: TRBD2
abundance: .
j_gene: TRBJ2-3

CDR3aa: CASSQESDQETQYF
CDR3nt: TGTGCCAGCAGCCAAGAATCTGATCAAGAGACCCAGTACTTC
v_gene: TRBV14
d_gene: .
abundance: few
j_gene: TRBJ2-5

CDR3aa: CASSAPTSGYTDTQYF
CDR3nt: TGTGCCAGCAGCGCTCCGACTAGCGGGTACACAGATACGCAGTATTTT
v_gene: TRBV9
d_gene: TRBD2
abundance: .
j_gene: TRBJ2-3

CDR3aa: CASSESSVNTGELFF
CDR3nt: TGTGCCAGCAGTGAATCTAGCGTTAACACCGGGGAGCTGTTTTTT
v_gene: TRBV2
d_gene: .
abundance: many
j_gene: TRBJ2-2

CDR3aa: CASSLGGVAISTDPQYF
CDR3nt: TGTGCCAGCAGCTTGGGAGGAGTAGCGATTAGCACAGATCCGCAGTATTTT
v_gene: TRBV5-8
d_gene: .
abundance: .
j_gene: TRBJ2-3

CDR3aa: CASSYLGAQPTGELFF
CDR3nt: TGTGCCAGCAGTTACCTAGGGGCGCAACCCACCGGGGAGCTGTTTTTT
v_gene: TRBV6-2/TRBV6-3
d_gene: .
abundance: .
j_gene: TRBJ2-2

CDR3aa: CASSAAGTSGRMRSQYF
CDR3nt: TGTGCCAGCAGCGCCGCCGGGACTAGCGGGAGAATGCGGTCCCAGTACTTC
v_gene: TRBV25-1
d_gene: TRBD2
abundance: few
j_gene: TRBJ2-5

CDR3aa: CASTLAGEGYNEQFF
CDR3nt: TGTGCCAGCACGCTAGCGGGAGAGGGCTACAATGAGCAGTTCTTC
v_gene: TRBV6-2/TRBV6-3
d_gene: TRBD2
abundance: .
j_gene: TRBJ2-1

CDR3aa: CASSSELSGRITDTQYF
CDR3nt: TGTGCCAGCAGCTCCGAACTTAGCGGGCGGATCACAGATACGCAGTATTTT
v_gene: TRBV11-1
d_gene: TRBD2
abundance: few
j_gene: TRBJ2-3

CDR3aa: CASSAGTGAYNEQFF
CDR3nt: TGTGCCAGCAGCGCCGGGACAGGGGCCTACAATGAGCAGTTCTTC
v_gene: TRBV7-9
d_gene: TRBD1
abundance: once
j_gene: TRBJ2-1

CDR3aa: CASKYRTGATDTQYF
CDR3nt: TGCGCCAGCAAATACCGGACAGGGGCGACAGATACGCAGTATTTT
v_gene: TRBV5-1
d_gene: TRBD1
abundance: few
j_gene: TRBJ2-3

CDR3aa: CSVEGLDDPNEQFF
CDR3nt: TGCAGCGTTGAAGGGCTAGATGATCCCAATGAGCAGTTCTTC
v_gene: TRBV29-1
d_gene: .
abundance: few
j_gene: TRBJ2-1

CDR3aa: CASSLAERGNTGELFF
CDR3nt: TGCGCCAGCAGCTTGGCGGAGCGGGGGAACACCGGGGAGCTGTTTTTT
v_gene: TRBV5-1
d_gene: TRBD2
abundance: few
j_gene: TRBJ2-2

CDR3aa: CASSADVGDYGYTF
CDR3nt: TGCGCCAGCAGTGCCGATGTCGGGGACTATGGCTACACCTTC
v_gene: TRBV5-1
d_gene: .
abundance: .
j_gene: TRBJ1-2

CDR3aa: CASSPPERALDTQYF
CDR3nt: TGTGCCAGCTCACCACCTGAAAGGGCATTGGATACGCAGTATTTT
v_gene: TRBV18
d_gene: .
abundance: few
j_gene: TRBJ2-3

CDR3aa: CASSRDLGAEAFF
CDR3nt: TGTGCCAGCTCACGGGACTTGGGGGCTGAAGCTTTCTTT
v_gene: TRBV18
d_gene: .
abundance: .
j_gene: TRBJ1-1

CDR3aa: CASKSAGGLLDTQYF
CDR3nt: TGTGCCAGCAAGTCAGCGGGAGGGCTTTTGGATACGCAGTATTTT
v_gene: TRBV12-3/TRBV12-4
d_gene: TRBD2
abundance: .
j_gene: TRBJ2-3

CDR3aa: CASSPPSNTGELFF
CDR3nt: TGTGCCAGCTCACCACCCTCCAACACCGGGGAGCTGTTTTTT
v_gene: TRBV18
d_gene: .
abundance: many
j_gene: TRBJ2-2

CDR3aa: CSATSSSGRGYNEQFF
CDR3nt: TGCAGTGCTACCTCCTCTAGCGGGAGGGGATACAATGAGCAGTTCTTC
v_gene: TRBV20-1
d_gene: TRBD2
abundance: .
j_gene: TRBJ2-1

CDR3aa: CASTGDSYGYTF
CDR3nt: TGTGCCAGCACGGGGGACAGCTATGGCTACACCTTC
v_gene: TRBV6-1
d_gene: TRBD1
abundance: .
j_gene: TRBJ1-2

CDR3aa: CSVEGAGGIPYNYGYTF
CDR3nt: TGCAGCGTTGAGGGCGCGGGGGGCATCCCTTATAACTATGGCTACACCTTC
v_gene: TRBV29-1
d_gene: .
abundance: .
j_gene: TRBJ1-2

CDR3aa: CASSSGPDRGGGYTF
CDR3nt: TGTGCCAGCAGCTCCGGGCCGGACAGGGGGGGCGGCTACACCTTC
v_gene: TRBV11-2
d_gene: TRBD1
abundance: few
j_gene: TRBJ1-2

CDR3aa: CASSFSLLEQYF
CDR3nt: TGTGCCAGCAGCTTTTCACTTCTCGAGCAGTACTTC
v_gene: TRBV5-8
d_gene: .
abundance: few
j_gene: TRBJ2-7

CDR3aa: CASGLHQTTDTQYF
CDR3nt: TGTGCTAGTGGTTTGCATCAGACCACAGATACGCAGTATTTT
v_gene: TRBV12-5
d_gene: .
abundance: .
j_gene: TRBJ2-3

CDR3aa: CASRETYNEQFF
CDR3nt: TGTGCCAGCAGGGAGACCTACAATGAGCAGTTCTTC
v_gene: TRBV6-2/TRBV6-3
d_gene: .
abundance: few
j_gene: TRBJ2-1

CDR3aa: CASSQPQGRGTYEQYF
CDR3nt: TGTGCCAGCAGCCAACCTCAAGGGCGGGGGACCTACGAGCAGTACTTC
v_gene: TRBV4-2
d_gene: TRBD2
abundance: .
j_gene: TRBJ2-7

CDR3aa: CATSRVISPWTKRTDTQYF
CDR3nt: TGTGCCACCAGCAGAGTCATATCCCCGTGGACTAAACGCACAGATACGCAGTATTTT
v_gene: TRBV15
d_gene: .
abundance: once
j_gene: TRBJ2-3

CDR3aa: CASSSGTEKISGGYEQYF
CDR3nt: TGTGCCAGCAGTAGCGGGACTGAGAAGATTTCGGGCGGCTACGAGCAGTACTTC
v_gene: TRBV6-1
d_gene: TRBD2
abundance: .
j_gene: TRBJ2-7

CDR3aa: CASSLNREGSPLHF
CDR3nt: TGCGCCAGCAGCTTGAACAGGGAAGGCTCACCCCTCCACTTT
v_gene: TRBV5-1
d_gene: .
abundance: .
j_gene: TRBJ1-6

CDR3aa: CASSSPGQGAVEQYF
CDR3nt: TGCGCCAGCAGCTCACCGGGACAGGGGGCGGTGGAGCAGTACTTC
v_gene: TRBV5-1
d_gene: TRBD1
abundance: .
j_gene: TRBJ2-7

CDR3aa: CASSSWGGADTDTQYF
CDR3nt: TGTGCCAGCAGTTCTTGGGGGGGAGCGGACACAGATACGCAGTATTTT
v_gene: TRBV28
d_gene: TRBD2
abundance: .
j_gene: TRBJ2-3